Described below is a single T cell receptor (beta chain) sequence and its context. This sample was included in a study of shared clonotypes between healthy human individuals. Trimming removed 1 base from V and 5 bases from J, with 9 bases in between. The CDR3 has 13 residues. Germline V lookup: CDR1 MGHRA, CDR2 YSYEKL. The protocol was immunoSEQ multiplex PCR, while the TCRdb copy is restricted to in-frame clones and leaves out a portion. The sample has some 650,000 clones, roughly 97% seen once; the top ten hold roughly 0.05%. This clonotype was obtained from a young woman in good health. The sample was naive CD4+ T cells sorted from blood. Subset described: CD45RA+ positively selected. V is TRBV4-1 and J is TRBJ2-7; TRBD1 is a possible D gene (6 bases). CDR3 coding DNA: TGCGCCAGCAGCCAAGTACAGGGCCACGAGCAGTACTTC. Protein product: CASSQVQGHEQYF.